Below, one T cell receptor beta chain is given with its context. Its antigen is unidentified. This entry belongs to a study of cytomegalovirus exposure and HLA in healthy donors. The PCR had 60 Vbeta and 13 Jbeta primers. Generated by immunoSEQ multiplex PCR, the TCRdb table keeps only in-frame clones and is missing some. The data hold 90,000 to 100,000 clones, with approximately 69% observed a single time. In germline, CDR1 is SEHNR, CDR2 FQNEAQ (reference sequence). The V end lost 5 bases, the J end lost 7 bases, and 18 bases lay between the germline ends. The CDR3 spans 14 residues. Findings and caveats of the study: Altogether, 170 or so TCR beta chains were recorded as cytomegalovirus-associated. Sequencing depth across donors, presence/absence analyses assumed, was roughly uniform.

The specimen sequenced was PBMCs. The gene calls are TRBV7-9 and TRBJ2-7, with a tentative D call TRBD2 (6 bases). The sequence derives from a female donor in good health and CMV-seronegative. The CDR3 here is CASSAPQGAGEQYF. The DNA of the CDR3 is TGTGCCAGCAGCGCACCTCAGGGCGCGGGGGAGCAGTACTTC.